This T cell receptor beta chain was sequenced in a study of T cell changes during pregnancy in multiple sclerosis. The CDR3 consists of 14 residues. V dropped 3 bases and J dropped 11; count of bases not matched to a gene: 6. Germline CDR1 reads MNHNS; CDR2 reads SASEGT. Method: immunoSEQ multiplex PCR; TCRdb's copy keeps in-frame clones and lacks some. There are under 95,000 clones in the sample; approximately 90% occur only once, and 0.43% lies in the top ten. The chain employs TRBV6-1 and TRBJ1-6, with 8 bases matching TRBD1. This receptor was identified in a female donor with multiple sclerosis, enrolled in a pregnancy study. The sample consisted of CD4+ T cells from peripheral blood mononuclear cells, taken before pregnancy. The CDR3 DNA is TGTGCCAGCAGTGATCTCAGGGGGCTTCCACCCCTCCACTTT. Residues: CASSDLRGLPPLHF.